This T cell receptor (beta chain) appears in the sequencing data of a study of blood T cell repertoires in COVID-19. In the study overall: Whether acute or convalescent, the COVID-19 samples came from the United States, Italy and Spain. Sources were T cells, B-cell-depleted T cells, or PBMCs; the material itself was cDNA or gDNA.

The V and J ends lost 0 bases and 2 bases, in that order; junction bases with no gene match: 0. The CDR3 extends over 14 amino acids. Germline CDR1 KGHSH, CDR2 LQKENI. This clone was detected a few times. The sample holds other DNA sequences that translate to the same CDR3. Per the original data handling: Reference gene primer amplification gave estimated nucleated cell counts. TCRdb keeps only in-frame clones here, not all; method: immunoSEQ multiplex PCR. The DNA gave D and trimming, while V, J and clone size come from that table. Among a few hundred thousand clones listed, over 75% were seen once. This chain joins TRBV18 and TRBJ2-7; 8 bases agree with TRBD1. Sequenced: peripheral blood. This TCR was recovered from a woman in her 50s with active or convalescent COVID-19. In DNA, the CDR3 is TGTGCCAGCTCACCACCGGGACAGGCCTACGAGCAGTACTTC. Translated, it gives CASSPPGQAYEQYF.